The next 3 T cell receptor beta chains were all read from a single sample in a study of blood T cell repertoires in COVID-19. Clones were sequenced by immunoSEQ multiplex PCR, and TCRdb holds only the in-frame ones, with some missing. The profile shows roughly 190,000 clones, roughly four fifths of them singletons. Sequenced sample: PBMCs or T cells enriched from blood (not recorded which). The receptor source for this set is a middle-aged man who had recovered from COVID-19.

The chain combines TRBV6-5 with TRBJ2-1, with a tentative D call TRBD2 (5 bases). The V end lost 0 bases, the J end lost 6 bases, and 12 bases lay between the germline ends. Germline V gene sequence: CDR1 MNHEY, CDR2 SVGAGI. The CDR3 is made up of 15 amino acids. CDR3 nucleotides: TGTGCCAGCAGTTACTCGGAGGTAAAGGCCAATGAGCAGTTCTTC. Encoded protein: CASSYSEVKANEQFF.

The chain links TRBV11-2 to TRBJ2-5; TRBD2 matches at 12 bases. The ends lost 5 bases at V and 5 bases at J; junction bases unmatched: 9. CDR3 size: 16 residues. Germline V CDR1 and CDR2: SGHAT, FQNNGV. CDR3 nucleotide sequence: TGTGCCAGCAGCACCCGACTAGCGGGAGTATCGGAGACCCAGTACTTC. It translates to CASSTRLAGVSETQYF.

The rearrangement joins TRBV9 to TRBJ1-3, with D perhaps TRBD1 (6 bases). V was shortened by 4 bases and J by 1 base, with 12 bases between the two germline ends. Germline loops: CDR1 SGDLS, CDR2 YYNGEE. The CDR3 spans 15 residues. CDR3 loop: CASSSPGTSGNTIYF. The CDR3, as DNA: TGTGCCAGCAGCTCACCCGGGACATCTGGAAACACCATATATTTT.